This T cell receptor beta chain was obtained from a study of cytomegalovirus exposure and HLA in healthy donors. General study findings and limits: A prior analysis recorded that most TCR beta V segments were productive about 87% or about 30% of the time. The authors enumerated roughly 160 TCR beta chains as linked to cytomegalovirus.

This CDR3 region has 16 residues. CDR1 is MDHEN, CDR2 SYDVKM, per germline. V was clipped by 3 bases and J by 3 bases; unmatched bases: 9. Notes on this clone: Its antigen is not identified.

PCR was performed using 60 Vbeta and 13 Jbeta primers. The protocol was immunoSEQ multiplex PCR, while the TCRdb copy is restricted to in-frame clones and leaves out a portion. The profile covers roughly 97,000 clones, with roughly three quarters appearing a single time and about 1.7% taken by the ten largest. This sequence originates from a woman in her 40s in good health and CMV-seronegative. Sequenced material: PBMCs. The chain is built from TRBV28 and TRBJ2-7; 9 bases map to TRBD2. The CDR3 spells CASSLGGVAGVYEQYF. CDR3 DNA sequence: TGTGCCAGCAGTTTGGGGGGGGTAGCGGGAGTCTACGAGCAGTACTTC.